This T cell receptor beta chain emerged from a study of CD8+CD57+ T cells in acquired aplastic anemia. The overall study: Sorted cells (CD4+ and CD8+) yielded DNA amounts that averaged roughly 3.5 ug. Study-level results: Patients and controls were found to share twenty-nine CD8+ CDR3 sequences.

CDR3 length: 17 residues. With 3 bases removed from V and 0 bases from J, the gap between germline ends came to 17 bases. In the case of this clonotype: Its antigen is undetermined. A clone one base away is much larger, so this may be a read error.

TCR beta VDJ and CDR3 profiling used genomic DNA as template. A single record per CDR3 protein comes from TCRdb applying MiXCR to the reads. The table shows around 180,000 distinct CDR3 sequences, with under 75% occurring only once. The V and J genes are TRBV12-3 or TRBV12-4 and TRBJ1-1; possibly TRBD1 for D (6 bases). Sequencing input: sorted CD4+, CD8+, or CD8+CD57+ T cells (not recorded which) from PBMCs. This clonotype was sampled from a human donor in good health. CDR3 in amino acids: CASSFVGGAGLNTEAFF. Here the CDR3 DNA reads TGTGCCAGCAGTTTCGTAGGGGGGGCAGGGTTGAACACTGAAGCTTTCTTT.